This T cell receptor beta chain was recorded in a study of blood T cell repertoires in COVID-19. Study-wide background: Acute-phase and convalescent COVID-19 samples originated in the United States, Italy and Spain. Sources were T cells, B-cell-depleted T cells, or PBMCs; the material itself was cDNA or gDNA.

The repertoire was sequenced with immunoSEQ multiplex PCR; TCRdb's copy has only in-frame clones and lacks some. The sample contains 300,000 or so clones, about 87% of which appear only once. The ends lost 1 base at V and 2 bases at J; junction bases unmatched: 1. CDR1 is SNHLY and CDR2 is FYNNEI in the germline V gene. The CDR3 contains 14 residues. Sequences were obtained from peripheral blood. The genes are TRBV2 and TRBJ2-5; 7 nucleotides match TRBD2. This receptor was taken from a woman aged 40 to 55 who had recovered from COVID-19. DNA for the CDR3: TGTGCCAGCAGTGAAGGACTAGCTCAAGAGACCCAGTACTTC. As protein: CASSEGLAQETQYF.